This TCR beta chain was identified in a study of OX40 agonist ivuxolimab in advanced cancers. Data came from immunoSEQ multiplex PCR; TCRdb stores just in-frame clones and leaves some out. The sample records about 62,000 clones, 79% being singletons. Germline V gives CDR1 KGHSH, CDR2 LQKENI. The CDR3 has 15 residues. The V gene lost 0 bases and the J gene lost 2 bases, with 11 bases spanning the gap. V and J are TRBV18 and TRBJ2-7, with D perhaps TRBD1 (5 bases). Specimen: CD4+ or CD8+ T cells sorted from blood, collected in a trial of the OX40 agonist ivuxolimab. This TCR came from an adult with an advanced solid tumor such as melanoma, head and neck, liver or kidney cancer. CDR3 sequence: CASSPPNLGPYEQYF. The CDR3 DNA reads as TGTGCCAGCTCACCACCGAATTTGGGGCCCTACGAGCAGTACTTC. Full variable domain (rest looked up from reference TRBV18 and TRBJ2-7): NAGVMQNPRHLVRRRGQEARLRCSPMKGHSHVYWYRQLPEEGLKFMVYLQKENIIDESGMPKERFSAEFPKEGPSILRIQQVVRGDSAAYFCASSPPNLGPYEQYFGPGTRLTVT.